Following are 28 T cell receptor beta chains from one sample sequenced in a study of blood T cell repertoires in COVID-19. Sequenced by immunoSEQ multiplex PCR; TCRdb stores in-frame clones only, minus some. The sample has about 43,000 clones; over 80% are singletons. The sequenced material came from peripheral blood. The receptors were sampled from an older man in a cohort sampled during active COVID-19.

V gene TRBV18 combines with J gene TRBJ2-1, with unresolved D. Looked up from germline, CDR1 is KGHSH and CDR2 is LQKENI. V was trimmed by 2 bases and J by 8 bases, leaving 16 bases between them. The CDR3 length is 15 residues. CDR3 nucleotide sequence: TGTGCCAGCTCACCATCTGTCGCCGCGTCCGATGAGCAGTTCTTC. Translation gives CASSPSVAASDEQFF.

This chain connects TRBV7-8 to TRBJ1-1; D unresolved. V was clipped by 1 base and J by 3 bases, with 9 bases between them. This CDR3 contains 14 residues. The germline V gene encodes CDR1 SGHVS and CDR2 FQNEAQ. CDR3 in amino acids: CASSLGYGHTEAFF. CDR3 bases: TGTGCCAGCAGCTTAGGGTATGGGCACACTGAAGCTTTCTTT.

The CDR3 reads CASSFDGFIGGVTTEAFF. The CDR3 nucleotides read TGCGCCAGCAGCTTCGACGGCTTTATTGGCGGGGTTACCACTGAAGCTTTCTTT. This chain uses TRBV5-1 with TRBJ1-1, with unresolved D. The CDR3 runs 18 residues. The V gene lost 2 bases and the J gene lost 4 bases, with 24 bases spanning the gap. Germline V gives CDR1 SGHRS, CDR2 YFSETQ.

This chain uses TRBV7-8 with TRBJ2-1; TRBD2 matches at 8 bases. Per the germline V gene, CDR1 is SGHVS and CDR2 is FQNEAQ. CDR3 length equals 14 residues. The V and J ends lost 10 bases and 3 bases, in that order; junction bases with no gene match: 8. This chain's CDR3 is CATLAGPFYNEQFF. The CDR3 nucleotides are TGTGCCACCTTAGCGGGGCCATTCTACAATGAGCAGTTCTTC.

The V call is TRBV19, the J call TRBJ2-3, with 9 nucleotides matching TRBD1. Losses at the gene ends were 4 bases for V and 5 bases for J; bases not matched to a gene: 7. Germline V gives CDR1 LNHDA, CDR2 SQIVND (reference sequence). The CDR3 loop spans 15 amino acids. The CDR3 spells CASSRGDRAVDTQYF. CDR3 coding DNA: TGTGCCAGTAGTAGAGGGGACAGGGCAGTAGATACGCAGTATTTT.

The rearrangement links TRBV9 to TRBJ2-3; 9 positions agree with TRBD2. The CDR3 has 15 residues. Germline V gene lookup returns CDR1 SGDLS and CDR2 YYNGEE. The V gene end was trimmed by 2 bases and the J gene end by 1 base; junction bases not matched to a gene: 2. CDR3 bases: TGTGCCAGCAGCGTTAGACTAGCGGGCACAGATACGCAGTATTTT. Translation gives CASSVRLAGTDTQYF.

This chain links TRBV6-2 or TRBV6-3 with TRBJ2-7; 9 bases align to TRBD1. The V and J ends lost 2 bases and 5 bases, in that order; junction bases with no gene match: 7. Germline V gene data show CDR1 as MNHEY and CDR2 as SVGEGT. CDR3 length: 15 amino acids. The DNA of the CDR3 is TGTGCCAGCAGTTACGGCGACAGGGGGGTCGACGAGCAGTACTTC. This gives the protein CASSYGDRGVDEQYF.

The CDR3 sequence: CATSPPGQGSYEQYF. Here the CDR3 DNA reads TGTGCCACCAGTCCACCGGGACAGGGCAGTTACGAGCAGTACTTC. The chain uses TRBV24-1 and TRBJ2-7; 9 positions agree with TRBD1. The CDR3 has 15 amino acids. V lost 6 bases, J lost 4 bases, and 9 bases stayed unmatched. CDR1 KGHDR and CDR2 SFDVKD come from the germline V gene.

The J gene is TRBJ1-2, the V gene TRBV7-6; D gene ambiguous. CDR1 is SGHVS and CDR2 is FNYEAQ in the germline V gene. Trimming stripped 0 bases from V and 4 bases from J, with 6 bases between. CDR3 length: 13 residues. CDR3 DNA sequence: TGTGCCAGCAGCTTAGCTCGAGGCTATGGCTACACCTTC. Translating it yields CASSLARGYGYTF.

A few counts support this clone. This sequence joins TRBV18 and TRBJ1-1; D possibly corresponds to TRBD1 (6 bases). CDR3 size: 17 residues. V lost 3 bases and J lost 4, with 21 bases in between. The germline V gene encodes CDR1 KGHSH and CDR2 LQKENI. The CDR3 DNA is TGTGCCAGCTCACCCCGACAGGCCTCTTCTGAAGGCACTGAAGCTTTCTTT. This encodes CASSPRQASSEGTEAFF.

CDR3 in amino acids: CASSGNRAGANVLTF. CDR3 nucleotides: TGCGCCAGCAGCGGAAACAGGGCTGGGGCCAACGTCCTGACTTTC. This chain connects TRBV5-1 to TRBJ2-6; the D gene is possibly TRBD1 (6 bases). V was clipped by 4 bases and J by 2 bases, with 10 bases between them. In germline, CDR1 is SGHRS, CDR2 YFSETQ. This CDR3 is built from 15 residues.

The chain carries TRBV15 and TRBJ1-2; D is perhaps TRBD1 (5 bases). Trimming cost V 5 bases and J 1 base, with 11 bases left between them. Looked up from germline, CDR1 is LNHNV and CDR2 is YYDKDF (reference sequence). The CDR3 totals 14 residues. CDR3 nucleotide sequence: TGTGCCACCAGCGAGGGACTGAATAACTATGGCTACACCTTC. It encodes CATSEGLNNYGYTF.

The chain combines TRBV2 with TRBJ1-2, with 9 positions matching TRBD1. Germline V lookup: CDR1 SNHLY, CDR2 FYNNEI. CDR3 size: 12 residues. The junction had 3 bases not matched to a gene; V was cut back by 7 bases and J by 6 bases. CDR3 nucleotides: TGTGCCAGCAACCGACAGGGGGATGGCTACACCTTC. Amino acid sequence: CASNRQGDGYTF.

This clone was seen more than once but under ten times. The genes are TRBV27 and TRBJ1-6; TRBD1 matches 8 bases. CDR1 and CDR2 (germline): MNHEY, SMNVEV (reference sequence). This CDR3 is built from 18 residues. V was pared by 5 bases and J by 0 bases, with 9 bases of the junction left unmatched. The CDR3 DNA is TGTGCCAGCAGTATTAGGACAGGGATGGGCTCCTATAATTCACCCCTCCACTTT. Protein: CASSIRTGMGSYNSPLHF.

This rearrangement joins TRBV5-1 to TRBJ1-4; maybe TRBD1 (6 bases). CDR1 and CDR2 (germline): SGHRS, YFSETQ. There are 18 residues in the CDR3. V was clipped by 4 bases and J by 0 bases, with 19 bases between them. The CDR3 protein is CASSPGGGRPSTNEKLFF. In nucleotides, the CDR3 is TGCGCCAGCAGCCCTGGGGGGGGCAGACCCTCAACTAATGAAAAACTGTTTTTT.

CDR3 in amino acids: CASTHRDQETQYF. In nucleotides, the CDR3 is TGTGCCAGCACCCACCGGGACCAAGAGACCCAGTACTTC. The J gene is TRBJ2-5, the V gene TRBV5-6; no reliable D call. The germline V and J ends were trimmed by 6 bases and 0 bases, with 9 bases remaining between them. The CDR3 is 13 residues long. CDR1 and CDR2 from the germline V gene are SGHDT and YYEEEE.

V usage is TRBV2 and J usage is TRBJ1-1; D uncertain. V was clipped by 0 bases and J by 6 bases, with 8 bases between them. Germline CDR1 and CDR2: SNHLY and FYNNEI. The CDR3 covers 13 residues. CDR3 sequence reads: CASSEALASEAFF. CDR3 nucleotide sequence: TGTGCCAGCAGTGAAGCGCTGGCTTCTGAAGCTTTCTTT.

The CDR3: CATSRGGTSGGAGRQETQYF. CDR3 in DNA: TGTGCCACCAGCAGGGGAGGGACTAGCGGGGGGGCCGGTCGACAAGAGACCCAGTACTTC. The V call is TRBV15, the J call TRBJ2-5; 16 nucleotides line up with TRBD2. The CDR3 length is 20 residues. Trimming at V came to 3 bases and at J to 2 bases, leaving 12 bases not matched to a gene. Germline V gene lookup returns CDR1 LNHNV and CDR2 YYDKDF (reference sequence).

The rearrangement links TRBV7-2 to TRBJ2-2; TRBD2 might be the D (7 bases). The V and J ends lost 5 bases and 7 bases respectively, with 20 bases between them. Per the germline V gene, CDR1 is SGHTA and CDR2 is FQGNSA. CDR3 size: 16 residues. The CDR3 DNA reads TGTGCCAGCAGCCCTCCCGGGGGGCGGAAGAACGGGGAGCTGTTTTTT. This sequence encodes CASSPPGGRKNGELFF.

J is TRBJ2-5 and V is TRBV5-4, with 7 bases identical to TRBD2. J was trimmed by 2 bases and V by 1 base; bases with no gene match: 8. This CDR3 spans 16 amino acids. Per the germline V gene, CDR1 is SGHNT and CDR2 is YYREEE (reference sequence). CDR3: CASSLMTSRLQETQYF. CDR3 sequence (DNA): TGTGCCAGCAGCTTGATGACTAGCAGGTTGCAAGAGACCCAGTACTTC. The whole variable domain, filled in from reference TRBV5-4 and TRBJ2-5, reads ETGVTQSPTHLIKTRGQQVTLRCSSQSGHNTVSWYQQALGQGPQFIFQYYREEENGRGNFPPRFSGLQFPNYSSELNVNALELDDSALYLCASSLMTSRLQETQYFGPGTRLLVL.

This sequence joins TRBV10-3 and TRBJ2-7; 12 bases agree with TRBD2. Germline values: CDR1 ENHRY, CDR2 SYGVKD. CDR3 size: 16 residues. V was clipped by 0 bases and J by 2 bases; unmatched bases: 2. CDR3 sequence reads: CAISESGLAGTYEQYF. CDR3 DNA: TGTGCCATCAGTGAGTCGGGACTAGCGGGTACCTACGAGCAGTACTTC.

This chain connects TRBV3-1 (or the pseudogene TRBV3-2) to TRBJ1-4; D perhaps matches TRBD1 (6 bases). V lost 5 bases and J 7 bases, leaving 11 bases between the germline ends. The length of the CDR3 is 13 residues. The germline V gene encodes CDR1 LGHDT and CDR2 YNNKEL (reference sequence). This chain's CDR3 is CASSWSQGEKLFF. CDR3 nucleotide sequence: TGTGCCAGCAGCTGGTCACAGGGTGAAAAACTGTTTTTT.

In its sample, this clone was seen a few times. The chain recombines TRBV7-6 with TRBJ2-1; D is ambiguous. This CDR3 contains 15 residues. Germline CDR1 and CDR2: SGHVS and FNYEAQ. V dropped 1 base and J dropped 3 bases, with 10 bases sitting between them. The CDR3 nucleotides read TGTGCCAGCAGCTTAGACGTCGGTTTCTACAATGAGCAGTTCTTC. Amino acid sequence: CASSLDVGFYNEQFF.

The chain couples TRBV28 to TRBJ2-7; 9 bases are shared with TRBD1. The length of the CDR3 is 13 residues. Trimming took 6 bases from V and 3 from J; bases not matched to a gene: 3. CDR1 and CDR2 from the germline V gene are MDHEN and SYDVKM. CDR3 bases: TGTGCCAGCAGGAAGACAGGGGGCTACGAGCAGTACTTC. Protein sequence: CASRKTGGYEQYF.

The chain combines TRBV7-3 with TRBJ1-2; tentative D call: TRBD1 (5 bases). V lost 0 bases to trimming and J lost 3 bases, with 11 bases between them. Germline lookup yields CDR1 SGHTA and CDR2 FQGTGA. CDR3 length: 15 residues. The CDR3 DNA is TGTGCCAGCAGCTTAACGTTCGGCAGGGACTATGGCTACACCTTC. Translating gives CASSLTFGRDYGYTF.

This chain joins TRBV28 and TRBJ2-2; the D gene is possibly TRBD2 (5 bases). The CDR3 contains 15 residues. Per germline, CDR1 MDHEN and CDR2 SYDVKM. Trimming took off 7 bases at V and 7 bases at J, with 19 bases between the two ends. The DNA for the CDR3 is TGTGCCAGCACCGCCGCGGGCTATGGAGTCGGGGAGCTGTTTTTT. Translating gives CASTAAGYGVGELFF.

This chain joins TRBV3-1 (or the pseudogene TRBV3-2) and TRBJ1-2, with D perhaps TRBD1 (6 bases). The germline gives CDR1 LGHDT, CDR2 YNNKEL (reference sequence). The V and J ends lost 6 bases and 0 bases respectively, with 11 bases between them. The CDR3 length is 14 residues. CDR3 sequence reads: CASRGRTANYGYTF. The CDR3 nucleotides read TGTGCCAGCAGGGGAAGGACAGCTAACTATGGCTACACCTTC.

The gene calls are TRBV28 and TRBJ2-2; D is unclear. V lost 6 bases to trimming and J lost 7 bases, with 12 bases between them. Germline V gene sequence: CDR1 MDHEN, CDR2 SYDVKM. This CDR3 is built from 13 residues. CDR3 sequence reads: CASSPQLVGELFF. The CDR3 DNA is TGTGCCAGCAGCCCTCAACTGGTCGGGGAGCTGTTTTTT.